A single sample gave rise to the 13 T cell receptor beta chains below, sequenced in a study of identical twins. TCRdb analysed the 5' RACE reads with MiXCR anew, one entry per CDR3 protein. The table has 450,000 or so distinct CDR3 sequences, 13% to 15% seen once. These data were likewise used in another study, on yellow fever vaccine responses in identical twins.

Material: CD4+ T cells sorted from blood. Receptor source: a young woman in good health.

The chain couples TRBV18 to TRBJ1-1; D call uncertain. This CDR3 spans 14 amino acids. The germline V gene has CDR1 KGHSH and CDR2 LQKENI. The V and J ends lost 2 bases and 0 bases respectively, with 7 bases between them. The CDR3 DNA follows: TGTGCCAGCTCACCATACAGCATGAACACTGAAGCTTTCTTT. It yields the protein CASSPYSMNTEAFF.

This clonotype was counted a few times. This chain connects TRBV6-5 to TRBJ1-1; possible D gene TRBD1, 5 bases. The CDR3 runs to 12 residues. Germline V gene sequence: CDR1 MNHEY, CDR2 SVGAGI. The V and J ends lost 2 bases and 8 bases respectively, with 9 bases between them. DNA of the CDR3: TGTGCCAGCAGTTACCTCGGGACCGAAGCTTTCTTT. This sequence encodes CASSYLGTEAFF.

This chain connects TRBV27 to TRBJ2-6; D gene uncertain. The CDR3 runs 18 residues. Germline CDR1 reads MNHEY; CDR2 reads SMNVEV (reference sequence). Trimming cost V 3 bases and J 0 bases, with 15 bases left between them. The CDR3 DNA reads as TGTGCCAGCAGTTTTCTCGGCAGGATGATCTCTGGGGCCAACGTCCTGACTTTC. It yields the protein CASSFLGRMISGANVLTF.

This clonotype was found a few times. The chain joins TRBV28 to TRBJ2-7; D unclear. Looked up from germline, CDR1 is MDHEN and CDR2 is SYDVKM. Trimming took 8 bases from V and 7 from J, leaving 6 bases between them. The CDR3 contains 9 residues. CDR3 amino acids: CASRDEQYF. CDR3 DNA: TGTGCCAGCCGTGATGAGCAGTACTTC.

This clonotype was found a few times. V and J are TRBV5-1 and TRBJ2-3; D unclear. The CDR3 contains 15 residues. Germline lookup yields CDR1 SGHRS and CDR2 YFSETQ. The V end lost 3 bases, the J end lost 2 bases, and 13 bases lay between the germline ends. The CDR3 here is CASSWTSTLTDTQYF. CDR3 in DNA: TGCGCCAGCAGCTGGACCAGTACCCTCACAGATACGCAGTATTTT.

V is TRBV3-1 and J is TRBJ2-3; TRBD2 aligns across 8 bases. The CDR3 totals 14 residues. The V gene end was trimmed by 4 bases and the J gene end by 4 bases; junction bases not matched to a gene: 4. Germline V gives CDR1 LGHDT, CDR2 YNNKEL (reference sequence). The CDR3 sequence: CASSRAGVADTQYF. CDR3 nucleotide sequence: TGTGCCAGCAGCCGAGCGGGAGTCGCAGATACGCAGTATTTT.

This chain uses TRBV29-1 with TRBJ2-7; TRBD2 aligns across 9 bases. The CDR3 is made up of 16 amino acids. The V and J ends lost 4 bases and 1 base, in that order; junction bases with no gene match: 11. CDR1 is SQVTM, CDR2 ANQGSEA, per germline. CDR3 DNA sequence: TGCAGCGTTGCTCCCAACCCGGCGGGAGGGTCCTACGAGCAGTACTTC. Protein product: CSVAPNPAGGSYEQYF.

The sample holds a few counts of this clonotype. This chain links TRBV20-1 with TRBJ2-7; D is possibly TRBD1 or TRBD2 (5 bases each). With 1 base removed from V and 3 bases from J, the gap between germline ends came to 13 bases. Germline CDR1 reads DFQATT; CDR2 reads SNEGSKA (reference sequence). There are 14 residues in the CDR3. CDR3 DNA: TGCAGTGCTAGAGCTCCTGGGGGTATCTACGAGCAGTACTTC. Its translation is CSARAPGGIYEQYF.

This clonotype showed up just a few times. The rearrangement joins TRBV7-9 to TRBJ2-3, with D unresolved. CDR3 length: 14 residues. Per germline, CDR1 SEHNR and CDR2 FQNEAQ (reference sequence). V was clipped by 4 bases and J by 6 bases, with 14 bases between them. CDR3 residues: CASSSQAVSDTQYF. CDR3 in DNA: TGTGCCAGCAGCTCCCAGGCCGTGTCTGATACGCAGTATTTT.

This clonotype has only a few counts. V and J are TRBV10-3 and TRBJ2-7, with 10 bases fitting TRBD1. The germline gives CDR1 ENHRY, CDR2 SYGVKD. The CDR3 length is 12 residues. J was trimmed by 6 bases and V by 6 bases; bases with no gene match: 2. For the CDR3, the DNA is TGTGCCATCAGGCGGACAGGGGGCGAGCAGTACTTC. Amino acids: CAIRRTGGEQYF.

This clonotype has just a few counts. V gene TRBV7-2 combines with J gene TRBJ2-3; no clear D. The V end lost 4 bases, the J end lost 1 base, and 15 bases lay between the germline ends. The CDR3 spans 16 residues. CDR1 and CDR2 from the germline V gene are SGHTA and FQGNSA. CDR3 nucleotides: TGTGCCAGCAGCTCTACCGGCCAGTTGGGCACAGATACGCAGTATTTT. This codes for CASSSTGQLGTDTQYF.

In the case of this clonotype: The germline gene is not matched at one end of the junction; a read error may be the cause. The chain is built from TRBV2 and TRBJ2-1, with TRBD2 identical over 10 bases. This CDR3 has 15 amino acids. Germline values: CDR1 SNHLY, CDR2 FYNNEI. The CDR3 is CASSSGRAAVDEQSF. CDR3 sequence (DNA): TGTGCCAGCAGTAGCGGGAGGGCCGCCGTCGATGAGCAGTCCTTC.

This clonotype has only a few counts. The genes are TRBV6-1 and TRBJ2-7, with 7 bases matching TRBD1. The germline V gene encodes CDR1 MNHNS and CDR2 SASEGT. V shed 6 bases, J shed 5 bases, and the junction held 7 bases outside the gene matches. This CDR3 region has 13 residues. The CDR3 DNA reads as TGTGCCAGCAGCCGGGGACAGTATGACGAGCAGTACTTC. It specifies CASSRGQYDEQYF.